Listed here is a single T cell receptor beta chain. Produced via immunoSEQ multiplex PCR; TCRdb's table is partial and in-frame only. Of 70,000 to 90,000 clones listed, approximately 94% are singletons. From germline, CDR1 is MDHEN and CDR2 SYDVKM. V lost 5 bases and J 0 bases, leaving 4 bases between the germline ends. CDR3 length: 12 amino acids. These data are taken from a study of technical replicates of blood from several donors. The specimen sequenced was T cells isolated from PBMCs. V and J are TRBV28 and TRBJ1-2; no firm D call. The receptor was isolated from a human donor in good health. This chain's CDR3 is CASSRTNYGYTF. DNA of the CDR3: TGTGCCAGCAGTCGTACTAACTATGGCTACACCTTC.